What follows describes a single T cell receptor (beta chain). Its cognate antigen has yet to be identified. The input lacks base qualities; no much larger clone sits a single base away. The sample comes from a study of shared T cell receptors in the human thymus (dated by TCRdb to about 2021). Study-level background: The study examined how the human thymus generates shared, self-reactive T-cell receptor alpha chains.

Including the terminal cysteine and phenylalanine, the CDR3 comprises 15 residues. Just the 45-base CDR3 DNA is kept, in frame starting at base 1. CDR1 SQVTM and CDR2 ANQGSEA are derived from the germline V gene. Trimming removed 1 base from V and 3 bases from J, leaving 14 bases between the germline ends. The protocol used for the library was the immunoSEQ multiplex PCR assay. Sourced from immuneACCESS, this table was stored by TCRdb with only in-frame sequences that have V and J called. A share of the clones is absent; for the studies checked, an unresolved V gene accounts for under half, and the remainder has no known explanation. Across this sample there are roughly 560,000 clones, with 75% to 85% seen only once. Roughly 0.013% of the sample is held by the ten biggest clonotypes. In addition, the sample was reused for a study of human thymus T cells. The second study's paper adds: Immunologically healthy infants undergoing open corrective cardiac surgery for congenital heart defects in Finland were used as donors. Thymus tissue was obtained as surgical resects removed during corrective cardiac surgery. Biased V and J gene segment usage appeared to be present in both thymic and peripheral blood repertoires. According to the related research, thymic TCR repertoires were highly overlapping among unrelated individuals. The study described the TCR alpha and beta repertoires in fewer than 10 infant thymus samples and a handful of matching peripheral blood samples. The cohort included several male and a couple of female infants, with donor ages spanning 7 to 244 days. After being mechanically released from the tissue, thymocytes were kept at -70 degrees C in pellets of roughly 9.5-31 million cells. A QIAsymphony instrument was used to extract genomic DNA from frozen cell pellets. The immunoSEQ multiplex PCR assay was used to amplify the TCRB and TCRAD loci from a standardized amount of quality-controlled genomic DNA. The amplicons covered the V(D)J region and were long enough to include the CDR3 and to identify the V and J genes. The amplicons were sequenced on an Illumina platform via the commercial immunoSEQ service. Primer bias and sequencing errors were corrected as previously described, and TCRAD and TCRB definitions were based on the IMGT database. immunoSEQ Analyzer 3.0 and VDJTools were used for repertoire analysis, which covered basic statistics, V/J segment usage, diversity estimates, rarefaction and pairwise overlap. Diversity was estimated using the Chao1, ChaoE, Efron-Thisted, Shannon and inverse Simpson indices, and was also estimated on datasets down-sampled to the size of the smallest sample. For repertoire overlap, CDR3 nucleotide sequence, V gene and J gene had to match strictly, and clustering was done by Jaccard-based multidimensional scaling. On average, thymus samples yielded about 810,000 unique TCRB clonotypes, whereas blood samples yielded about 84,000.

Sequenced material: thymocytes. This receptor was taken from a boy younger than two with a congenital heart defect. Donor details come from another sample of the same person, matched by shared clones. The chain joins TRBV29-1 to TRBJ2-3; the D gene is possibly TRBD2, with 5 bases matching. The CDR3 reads CSVEGVGARTDTQYF. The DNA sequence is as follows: TGCAGCGTTGAAGGAGTGGGAGCTCGAACAGATACGCAGTATTTT.